This entry lists 14 T cell receptor beta chains sequenced from one sample in a study of blood T cell repertoires in COVID-19. The repertoire was sequenced with immunoSEQ multiplex PCR; TCRdb's copy has only in-frame clones and lacks some. The data show 100,000 to 150,000 clones, roughly 83% seen once. The sequenced sample consisted of peripheral blood. The receptors derive from a woman aged 25 to 39 who had recovered from COVID-19.

The V call is TRBV29-1, the J call TRBJ1-1; D uncertain. From germline, CDR1 is SQVTM and CDR2 ANQGSEA. With 4 bases removed from V and 4 bases from J, the gap between germline ends came to 10 bases. This CDR3 spans 12 amino acids. Written as DNA, the CDR3 is TGCAGCGTTGCTGAGGGTTTCACTGAAGCTTTCTTT. As protein: CSVAEGFTEAFF.

This clone was detected a few times. This sequence joins TRBV2 and TRBJ1-2, with 7 bases lining up with TRBD1. Trimming took 4 bases from V and 7 from J; bases not matched to a gene: 9. The length of the CDR3 is 14 residues. Germline lookup yields CDR1 SNHLY and CDR2 FYNNEI. CDR3 residues: CASSVRGEAGGYTF. The CDR3 DNA sequence: TGTGCCAGCAGTGTCAGGGGGGAAGCGGGTGGCTACACCTTC.

This clone was seen a few times. This chain connects TRBV6-1 to TRBJ2-4; D not resolved. This CDR3 spans 15 amino acids. The germline V gene encodes CDR1 MNHNS and CDR2 SASEGT. V lost 2 bases, J lost 0 bases, and 8 bases lay in between. CDR3 sequence reads: CASSESGTAKNIQYF. The CDR3 DNA is TGTGCCAGCAGTGAATCAGGAACAGCCAAAAACATTCAGTACTTC.

This rearrangement joins TRBV19 to TRBJ1-2, with 9 bases aligning to TRBD1. The V and J ends lost 4 bases and 4 bases, in that order; junction bases with no gene match: 7. CDR3 size: 15 residues. Per germline, CDR1 LNHDA and CDR2 SQIVND (reference sequence). The chain's CDR3 is CASSNVGTGSYGYTF. CDR3 DNA sequence: TGTGCCAGTAGTAATGTAGGGACAGGGTCCTATGGCTACACCTTC.

CDR3 sequence (DNA): TGTGCCAGCTCAGCGGTTCCAAAATCGATAGAAAAACTGTTTTTT. Protein: CASSAVPKSIEKLFF. The chain links TRBV18 to TRBJ1-4; D remains ambiguous. The CDR3 spans 15 residues. Trimming took 5 bases from V and 8 from J, leaving 18 bases between them. Germline V gene lookup returns CDR1 KGHSH and CDR2 LQKENI.

This clone came up once. The rearrangement uses TRBV19 and TRBJ1-1; D gene uncertain. Germline V gene data show CDR1 as LNHDA and CDR2 as SQIVND (reference sequence). V lost 1 base and J lost 1, with 13 bases in between. CDR3 size: 16 residues. The CDR3 nucleotides are TGTGCCAGTAGTATAGTTGGTGTCGGGAAGAACACTGAAGCTTTCTTT. Translating it yields CASSIVGVGKNTEAFF.

The genes are TRBV2 and TRBJ1-2; TRBD1 matches at 9 bases. J lost 4 bases, V lost 3 bases, and 15 bases had no gene match. The CDR3 is 18 residues long. The germline CDR1 and CDR2 sequences are SNHLY and FYNNEI. The CDR3 nucleotides are TGTGCCAGCAGTGAGCGGGGACAGGGAAGGATGGATATCTATGGCTACACCTTC. The encoded protein is CASSERGQGRMDIYGYTF.

V usage is TRBV14 and J usage is TRBJ2-1, with D hard to call. The CDR3 is made up of 15 amino acids. V was clipped by 2 bases and J by 0 bases, with 8 bases between them. Germline CDR1 and CDR2: SGHDN and FVKESK. The CDR3 DNA follows: TGTGCCAGCAGCCAACAATGGAGCTCCTACAATGAGCAGTTCTTC. Its protein product is CASSQQWSSYNEQFF.

The chain uses TRBV19 and TRBJ1-1; D unresolved. Germline CDR1 LNHDA, CDR2 SQIVND (reference sequence). V was cut by 3 bases and J by 1 base, with 6 bases left in between. The CDR3 sequence is 13 residues long. The DNA for the CDR3 is TGTGCCAGTAGTATGGCACGGAACACTGAAGCTTTCTTT. Translating gives CASSMARNTEAFF.

The gene calls are TRBV5-1 and TRBJ1-6, with D uncertain. The V gene lost 1 base and the J gene lost 5 bases, with 13 bases spanning the gap. The germline gives CDR1 SGHRS, CDR2 YFSETQ. The CDR3 has 16 amino acids. The CDR3 sequence: CASSLPGGSDNSPLHF. For the CDR3, the DNA is TGCGCCAGCAGCTTGCCCGGAGGGTCGGATAATTCACCCCTCCACTTT.

The gene calls are TRBV15 and TRBJ1-5, with TRBD1 as a possible D gene (6 bases). The V and J ends lost 5 bases and 1 base respectively, with 15 bases between them. Per germline, CDR1 LNHNV and CDR2 YYDKDF (reference sequence). The CDR3 runs 16 residues. The CDR3 reads CATSYAGATSNQPQHF. As DNA, the CDR3 is TGTGCCACCAGCTACGCAGGGGCAACGAGCAATCAGCCCCAGCATTTT. The whole variable domain, remainder taken from reference TRBV15 and TRBJ1-5, is DAMVIQNPRYQVTQFGKPVTLSCSQTLNHNVMYWYQQKSSQAPKLLFHYYDKDFNNEADTPDNFQSRRPNTSFCFLDIRSPGLGDTAMYLCATSYAGATSNQPQHFGDGTRLSIL.

The V and J genes are TRBV6-5 and TRBJ1-4, with 10 bases that match TRBD1. The junction had 8 bases not matched to a gene; V was cut back by 0 bases and J by 13 bases. This CDR3 spans 15 amino acids. CDR1 is MNHEY, CDR2 SVGAGI, per germline. This CDR3 reads CASSYSSGQGLRLFF. The CDR3 DNA reads TGTGCCAGCAGTTACTCGTCGGGACAGGGGCTTAGACTGTTTTTT.

In this sample, this clone turned up once. The chain recombines TRBV20-1 with TRBJ1-2; D is undetermined. The germline V gene has CDR1 DFQATT and CDR2 SNEGSKA (reference sequence). Trimming pared 3 bases from V and 4 bases from J, leaving 9 bases between. The CDR3 extends over 12 amino acids. Here the CDR3 reads CSASNSAYGYTF. The CDR3 region has the DNA TGCAGTGCTAGTAACAGTGCCTATGGCTACACCTTC.

V gene TRBV20-1 combines with J gene TRBJ2-5; the match to TRBD2 covers 7 bases. CDR3 size: 11 residues. Germline CDR1 and CDR2: DFQATT and SNEGSKA (reference sequence). The CDR3 protein is CSGLVLETQYF. The CDR3 DNA follows: TGCAGCGGACTAGTCCTGGAGACCCAGTACTTC.